The 18 T cell receptor beta chains below come from one sample, sequenced in a study of blood T cell repertoires in COVID-19 (dated by TCRdb to the early 2020s). Libraries were built with the immunoSEQ multiplex PCR assay. As stored in TCRdb, this immuneACCESS dataset retains in-frame rearrangements with V and J assigned. A fraction of the clones does not appear; measured against another copy, unresolved V genes explain less than half of the discrepancy, and the remainder lacks a known reason. The sample table records 260,000 or so clones; roughly four fifths of these occur just once. About 4.5% of the sample is in the top ten clones. Sequencing input: peripheral blood. These receptors were collected from a woman in her 70s with acute or convalescent COVID-19.

As regards this clone: In the same sample, other DNA sequences code for this CDR3. The CDR3 sequence: CASSPGGGNTEAFF. The DNA for the CDR3 is TGTGCCAGCTCACCCGGGGGAGGGAACACTGAAGCTTTCTTT. The chain carries TRBV18 and TRBJ1-1, with D perhaps TRBD1 (5 bases). V was trimmed by 3 bases and J by 1 base, leaving 9 bases between them. The CDR3 extends over 14 amino acids. Germline lookup yields CDR1 KGHSH and CDR2 LQKENI.

The V and J genes are TRBV5-1 and TRBJ2-7, with 10 bases matching TRBD1. There are 15 residues in the CDR3. Per the germline V gene, CDR1 is SGHRS and CDR2 is YFSETQ. Trimming removed 3 bases from V and 0 bases from J; junction bases left unmatched: 3. CDR3 sequence: CASSYGQGGSYEQYF. The CDR3 DNA follows: TGCGCCAGCAGCTACGGACAGGGGGGCTCCTACGAGCAGTACTTC.

This chain uses TRBV2 with TRBJ2-7; D might be TRBD2 (6 bases). The V gene lost 0 bases and the J gene lost 3 bases, with 12 bases spanning the gap. Per the germline V gene, CDR1 is SNHLY and CDR2 is FYNNEI. The CDR3 consists of 15 residues. CDR3 DNA sequence: TGTGCCAGCAGTGAAGCAACGGGGGATCTCTACGAGCAGTACTTC. It translates to CASSEATGDLYEQYF.

This chain joins TRBV4-2 and TRBJ2-7; tentatively, D is TRBD2 (5 bases). CDR3 length equals 18 residues. V was cut by 0 bases and J by 2 bases, with 20 bases left in between. Looked up from germline, CDR1 is LGHNA and CDR2 is YNFKEQ. The CDR3 DNA follows: TGTGCCAGCAGCCAAGATCGTGGAGGCCGAGTCGCCGCCTACGAGCAGTACTTC. As protein: CASSQDRGGRVAAYEQYF.

V gene TRBV9 combines with J gene TRBJ2-1, with 9 positions matching TRBD2. J lost 1 base, V lost 2 bases, and 4 bases had no gene match. CDR1 SGDLS and CDR2 YYNGEE come from the germline V gene. The CDR3 sequence is 16 residues long. Here the CDR3 DNA reads TGTGCCAGCAGCGTCAGCGGGGGGAGGTCCTACAATGAGCAGTTCTTC. Translation gives CASSVSGGRSYNEQFF.

The chain is built from TRBV19 and TRBJ1-1; 8 bases agree with TRBD1. Germline V gene lookup returns CDR1 LNHDA and CDR2 SQIVND (reference sequence). The CDR3 runs to 13 residues. J gave up 6 bases and V 5 bases, and 5 bases lay outside the gene matches. The CDR3 DNA reads TGTGCCAGTAGTGCCGACAGGGGAGCTGAAGCTTTCTTT. This gives the protein CASSADRGAEAFF.

This clone came up a few times. The V gene is TRBV9, the J gene TRBJ2-2; 12 nucleotides match TRBD1. CDR1 and CDR2 (germline): SGDLS, YYNGEE. The CDR3 runs 15 residues. V was pared by 4 bases and J by 5 bases, with 3 bases of the junction left unmatched. The CDR3 sequence is CASSRGQGATGELFF. CDR3 nucleotide sequence: TGTGCCAGCAGCCGGGGACAGGGGGCAACCGGGGAGCTGTTTTTT.

V gene TRBV6-4 combines with J gene TRBJ2-1, with 9 bases that match TRBD2. CDR1 is MRHNA, CDR2 SNTAGT, per germline. The CDR3 is 16 residues long. The ends lost 5 bases at V and 5 bases at J; junction bases unmatched: 10. The CDR3 here is CASSPLLAGPDNEQFF. CDR3 DNA sequence: TGTGCCAGCAGTCCCCTTCTAGCGGGGCCGGACAATGAGCAGTTCTTC.

This rearrangement joins TRBV7-6 to TRBJ1-5; 7 nucleotides agree with TRBD1. This CDR3 comprises 15 residues. CDR1 and CDR2 from the germline V gene are SGHVS and FNYEAQ. V dropped 1 base and J dropped 9; count of bases not matched to a gene: 9. The CDR3 nucleotides read TGTGCCAGCAGCTTAGGAGACAGGGAATTAGGGCCCCAGCATTTT. It translates to CASSLGDRELGPQHF. Full variable domain (remainder filled in from reference TRBV7-6 and TRBJ1-5): GAGVSQSPRYKVTKRGQDVALRCDPISGHVSLYWYRQALGQGPEFLTYFNYEAQQDKSGLPNDRFSAERPEGSISTLTIQRTEQRDSAMYRCASSLGDRELGPQHFGDGTRLSIL.

V gene TRBV9 combines with J gene TRBJ1-5; D is perhaps TRBD1 (5 bases). The CDR3 is 15 residues long. V dropped 0 bases and J dropped 1 base, with 8 bases sitting between them. Germline V CDR1 and CDR2: SGDLS, YYNGEE. The CDR3 here is CASSVGGESNQPQHF. DNA for the CDR3: TGTGCCAGCAGCGTAGGGGGGGAGAGCAATCAGCCCCAGCATTTT. The full variable domain, with the rest looked up from reference TRBV9 and TRBJ1-5, is DSGVTQTPKHLITATGQRVTLRCSPRSGDLSVYWYQQSLDQGLQFLIQYYNGEERAKGNILERFSAQQFPDLHSELNLSSLELGDSALYFCASSVGGESNQPQHFGDGTRLSIL.

The chain combines TRBV3-1 (or the pseudogene TRBV3-2) with TRBJ2-2; D is uncertain. This CDR3 spans 17 amino acids. The germline CDR1 and CDR2 sequences are LGHDT and YNNKEL (reference sequence). V dropped 1 base and J dropped 0 bases, with 12 bases sitting between them. The CDR3 spells CASSQGALHTNTGELFF. CDR3 DNA: TGTGCCAGCAGCCAAGGGGCCCTACATACGAACACCGGGGAGCTGTTTTTT.

V gene TRBV5-4 combines with J gene TRBJ1-1; 8 nucleotides agree with TRBD1. Germline assignment: CDR1 SGHNT and CDR2 YYREEE (reference sequence). The CDR3 totals 17 residues. The trim removed 1 base at V and 2 bases at J, leaving 10 bases unmatched. Written as DNA, the CDR3 is TGTGCCAGCAGCTTGCCGTTGGGCAGGGGGCGTAACACTGAAGCTTTCTTT. The encoded protein is CASSLPLGRGRNTEAFF.

The chain is built from TRBV19 and TRBJ1-2; the match to TRBD1 covers 7 bases. CDR1 is LNHDA, CDR2 SQIVND, per germline (reference sequence). The junction had 7 bases not matched to a gene; V was cut back by 5 bases and J by 1 base. The CDR3 contains 15 residues. The CDR3 nucleotides read TGTGCCAGTAGTCGATTCGGGACAGATAACTATGGCTACACCTTC. It codes for CASSRFGTDNYGYTF.

The chain links TRBV5-5 to TRBJ1-2, with D maybe TRBD1 (6 bases). CDR3 length: 17 amino acids. The V and J ends lost 4 bases and 4 bases respectively, with 23 bases between them. Germline V gene data show CDR1 as SGHKS and CDR2 as YYEKEE (reference sequence). Here the CDR3 DNA reads TGTGCCAGCAGCCTAACGACAGGTAACCTCTTCGGCTATGGCTACACCTTC. This codes for CASSLTTGNLFGYGYTF.

CDR3 nucleotides: TGTGCCAGCAGCGTCCGTGAGCCTCGCCTTTCCTACGAGCAGTACTTC. It encodes CASSVREPRLSYEQYF. V and J are TRBV11-2 and TRBJ2-7; D remains ambiguous. Per germline, CDR1 SGHAT and CDR2 FQNNGV. The CDR3 sequence is 16 residues long. V lost 5 bases and J lost 1, with 18 bases in between. Filled out from reference TRBV11-2 and TRBJ2-7, the complete variable domain reads EAGVAQSPRYKIIEKRQSVAFWCNPISGHATLYWYQQILGQGPKLLIQFQNNGVVDDSQLPKDRFSAERLKGVDSTLKIQPAKLEDSAVYLCASSVREPRLSYEQYFGPGTRLTVT.

The chain has TRBV2 and TRBJ1-6, with D uncertain. Looked up from germline, CDR1 is SNHLY and CDR2 is FYNNEI. This CDR3 contains 13 residues. V lost 8 bases to trimming and J lost 8 bases, with 13 bases between them. CDR3 sequence reads: CASVQASYSPLHF. Written as DNA, the CDR3 is TGTGCCAGCGTTCAGGCCAGCTATTCACCCCTCCACTTT.

This chain links TRBV7-6 with TRBJ2-1, with 11 bases matching TRBD1. V was pared by 5 bases and J by 4 bases, with 7 bases of the junction left unmatched. Germline values: CDR1 SGHVS, CDR2 FNYEAQ. This CDR3 contains 16 residues. CDR3 sequence: CASSPIGQGAYNEQFF. CDR3 bases: TGTGCCAGCAGCCCCATCGGACAGGGGGCTTACAATGAGCAGTTCTTC.

The chain carries TRBV5-1 and TRBJ1-1, with a weak D call TRBD1 (6 bases). CDR1 SGHRS and CDR2 YFSETQ come from the germline V gene. The CDR3 extends over 15 amino acids. V dropped 2 bases and J dropped 1 base, with 12 bases sitting between them. CDR3 DNA: TGCGCCAGCAGCTTACAGGGACCGCCGAACACTGAAGCTTTCTTT. Translating it yields CASSLQGPPNTEAFF.